The next 27 T cell receptor beta chains were all read from a single sample in a study of cytomegalovirus exposure and HLA in healthy donors. It was with 60 Vbeta and 13 Jbeta primers that the PCR ran. Sequencing used immunoSEQ multiplex PCR; TCRdb keeps in-frame clones, though not all of them. Of under 200,000 clones listed, more than 75% are singletons. Sample: PBMCs. The receptors here all came from a woman younger than 30 in good health and CMV-seronegative.

V and J are TRBV7-9 and TRBJ2-7; 8 nucleotides line up with TRBD1. V lost 5 bases to trimming and J lost 5 bases; unmatched junction nucleotides: 2. Germline values: CDR1 SEHNR, CDR2 FQNEAQ (reference sequence). The CDR3 sequence is 12 residues long. CDR3 residues: CASSGQGHEQYF. CDR3 coding DNA: TGTGCCAGCAGCGGACAGGGCCACGAGCAGTACTTC.

In this sample, this clone turned up a few times. This rearrangement joins TRBV5-8 to TRBJ2-2; tentatively, D is TRBD1 (5 bases). This CDR3 contains 16 residues. V shed 1 base and J shed 2 bases, with 12 bases lying between them. The germline V gene has CDR1 SGHTS and CDR2 YDEGEE. CDR3 sequence reads: CASSLTGYTNTGELFF. Written as DNA, the CDR3 is TGTGCCAGCAGCTTGACAGGCTACACAAACACCGGGGAGCTGTTTTTT.

J is TRBJ2-1 and V is TRBV23-1, with D perhaps TRBD2 (5 bases). TRBV23-1 is an ORF, and what it does is uncertain. The V end was cut by 11 bases, the J end by 1 base, with 18 bases between. The CDR3 consists of 15 residues. CDR3 in DNA: TGCGCCGCGAAGGAGGCCTTCCCTTCCTACAATGAGCAGTTCTTC. Translating it yields CAAKEAFPSYNEQFF.

This chain uses TRBV5-1 with TRBJ2-7, with TRBD2 identical over 9 bases. This CDR3 comprises 16 residues. J lost 1 base, V lost 0 bases, and 5 bases had no gene match. Germline CDR1 is SGHRS and CDR2 is YFSETQ. DNA of the CDR3: TGCGCCAGCAGCTTGGATACGACTAGCGGTTCCTACGAGCAGTACTTC. Protein sequence: CASSLDTTSGSYEQYF.

The chain carries TRBV13 and TRBJ2-7, with a weak D call TRBD2 (5 bases). CDR3 length: 12 residues. Germline lookup yields CDR1 PRHDT and CDR2 FYEKMQ (reference sequence). V was shortened by 2 bases and J by 7 bases, with 9 bases between the two germline ends. CDR3 sequence (DNA): TGTGCCAGCAGCTTAATGAGCGGAGAGCAGTACTTC. Translation gives CASSLMSGEQYF. Complete variable domain (other parts from reference TRBV13 and TRBJ2-7): AAGVIQSPRHLIKEKRETATLKCYPIPRHDTVYWYQQGPGQDPQFLISFYEKMQSDKGSIPDRFSAQQFSDYHSELNMSSLELGDSALYFCASSLMSGEQYFGPGTRLTVT.

This chain uses TRBV29-1 with TRBJ2-3, with a possible D match to TRBD2 (5 bases). The CDR3 length is 11 residues. Trimming removed 4 bases from V and 6 bases from J, with 8 bases in between. CDR1 SQVTM and CDR2 ANQGSEA come from the germline V gene. The CDR3, as DNA: TGCAGCGTTGGAGGGCAGGATACGCAGTATTTT. This encodes CSVGGQDTQYF.

The V and J genes are TRBV4-1 and TRBJ2-5; 7 bases match TRBD2. The end of the DNA is better explained by TRBJ2-7, so the J call may be wrong. CDR1 and CDR2 from the germline V gene are MGHRA and YSYEKL. The CDR3 contains 15 residues. The CDR3 region has the DNA TGCGCCAGCAGCCAAAAGGGCGGGAGTACCTACGAGCAGTACTTC. It codes for CASSQKGGSTYEQYF.

The V gene is TRBV18, the J gene TRBJ2-1, with 8 bases fitting TRBD1. The CDR3 is 13 residues long. Per the germline V gene, CDR1 is KGHSH and CDR2 is LQKENI. V lost 3 bases and J lost 5; bases outside the gene matches: 0. Written as DNA, the CDR3 is TGTGCCAGCTCACCGACAGGGGACAATGAGCAGTTCTTC. It encodes CASSPTGDNEQFF.

CDR3 DNA: TGTGCCAGCACTTCGGGACTAGGCTACTACGAGCAGTACTTC. The encoded protein is CASTSGLGYYEQYF. V gene TRBV28 combines with J gene TRBJ2-7; 8 positions match TRBD2. Germline CDR1 is MDHEN and CDR2 is SYDVKM. The V gene end was trimmed by 7 bases and the J gene end by 3 bases; junction bases not matched to a gene: 8. This CDR3 is built from 14 residues.

The chain couples TRBV7-6 to TRBJ2-6, with 13 bases lining up with TRBD2. The CDR3 length is 18 residues. Germline CDR1 and CDR2: SGHVS and FNYEAQ. Trimming removed 1 base from V and 5 bases from J; junction bases left unmatched: 5. The CDR3, as DNA: TGTGCCAGCAGCTTAGAACTAGCGGGAGGGTTGTGGGCCAACGTCCTGACTTTC. Protein sequence: CASSLELAGGLWANVLTF.

This sequence joins TRBV2 and TRBJ2-7, with TRBD1 as a possible D gene (6 bases). From germline, CDR1 is SNHLY and CDR2 FYNNEI. The CDR3 loop spans 13 amino acids. V gave up 7 bases and J gave up 5 bases, with 15 bases separating them. The CDR3 nucleotides are TGTGCCAGCATTCGGGACATAGAGGACGAGCAGTACTTC. Translating it yields CASIRDIEDEQYF.

This sequence joins TRBV7-9 and TRBJ1-1, with a possible D match to TRBD1 (6 bases). The CDR3 runs 16 residues. Germline CDR1 is SEHNR and CDR2 is FQNEAQ (reference sequence). Trimming pared 0 bases from V and 0 bases from J, leaving 11 bases between. This CDR3 is CASSLAGQGLNTEAFF. As DNA, the CDR3 is TGTGCCAGCAGCTTAGCGGGTCAGGGGTTGAACACTGAAGCTTTCTTT.

The chain couples TRBV6-5 to TRBJ1-5, with a weak D call TRBD1 (5 bases). CDR1 is MNHEY, CDR2 SVGAGI, per germline. This CDR3 has 16 residues. V lost 2 bases, J lost 7 bases, and 18 bases lay in between. CDR3 protein: CASSYGRARGVQPQHF. In nucleotides, the CDR3 is TGTGCCAGCAGTTACGGGCGGGCCCGGGGGGTACAGCCCCAGCATTTT.

The chain employs TRBV18 and TRBJ2-5, with D possibly being TRBD2 (6 bases). This CDR3 region has 15 residues. Looked up from germline, CDR1 is KGHSH and CDR2 is LQKENI. Trimming pared 2 bases from V and 1 base from J, leaving 11 bases between. CDR3 DNA sequence: TGTGCCAGCTCACCATGGGAGGAGTTCCAAGAGACCCAGTACTTC. Encoded protein: CASSPWEEFQETQYF.

The CDR3 protein is CATKDGFTGRTGELFF. The CDR3 bases are TGCGCCACCAAGGATGGGTTTACAGGGCGAACCGGGGAGCTGTTTTTT. This chain uses TRBV10-2 with TRBJ2-2; D possibly corresponds to TRBD1 (6 bases). The V end lost 10 bases, the J end lost 5 bases, and 23 bases lay between the germline ends. This CDR3 has 16 residues. Germline CDR1 reads WSHSY; CDR2 reads SAAADI.

V is TRBV29-1 and J is TRBJ2-7, with a possible D match to TRBD2 (5 bases). The CDR3 runs to 14 residues. V was pared by 5 bases and J by 5 bases, with 19 bases between. From germline, CDR1 is SQVTM and CDR2 ANQGSEA. The CDR3 DNA reads TGCAGCGTTCCCTCGGCCGTCTTCGGGAACGAGCAGTACTTC. This sequence encodes CSVPSAVFGNEQYF.

This clone showed up just once. The CDR3 loop reads CASSRDTIRSGNTIYF. The DNA for the CDR3 is TGTGCCAGCAGCCGGGACACAATACGCTCTGGAAACACCATATATTTT. This chain uses TRBV7-9 with TRBJ1-3; a weak D match, TRBD1 (6 bases). This CDR3 contains 16 residues. Germline V gene data show CDR1 as SEHNR and CDR2 as FQNEAQ (reference sequence). The V gene lost 5 bases and the J gene lost 0 bases, with 14 bases spanning the gap.

Concerning this clone itself: The germline gene is not matched at one end of the junction; a read error may be the cause. This specimen includes other DNA sequences encoding the same CDR3. The chain is built from TRBV6-5 and TRBJ1-6; D is unresolved. The germline V gene encodes CDR1 MNHEY and CDR2 SVGAGI. There are 15 residues in the CDR3. This chain's CDR3 is CASSYGRAGDSPLHF. The CDR3 region has the DNA TGTGCCAGCAGTTACGGCCGCGCCGGGGATTCCCCCCTCCACTTT.

The chain joins TRBV18 to TRBJ2-5; the match to TRBD2 covers 13 bases. V dropped 1 base and J dropped 3; count of bases not matched to a gene: 8. The CDR3 runs 18 residues. Germline V lookup: CDR1 KGHSH, CDR2 LQKENI. CDR3 region: CASSPLLAGGPVEETQYF. The CDR3 region has the DNA TGTGCCAGCTCACCACTACTAGCGGGAGGGCCGGTAGAAGAGACCCAGTACTTC.

The genes are TRBV27 and TRBJ2-7; 7 bases are a match to TRBD2. The germline V gene encodes CDR1 MNHEY and CDR2 SMNVEV (reference sequence). Germline trimming cut 8 bases from V and 4 bases from J; bases unmatched to any gene: 8. This CDR3 has 13 amino acids. For the CDR3, the DNA is TGTGCCAGCGGAGACTTGGGGGGGTACGAGCAGTACTTC. This gives the protein CASGDLGGYEQYF.

This clone was seen once. In nucleotides, the CDR3 is TGTGCCAGCAGTTCTGGGCTAGCGGGAGTTTACGAGCAGTACTTC. It specifies CASSSGLAGVYEQYF. The chain is built from TRBV6-5 and TRBJ2-7; 10 bases line up with TRBD2. Germline CDR1 MNHEY, CDR2 SVGAGI. There are 15 residues in the CDR3. J was trimmed by 4 bases and V by 4 bases; bases with no gene match: 7.

The sample holds one count of this clone. The CDR3 spells CASSLGGFTEAFF. Written as DNA, the CDR3 is TGTGCCAGCAGTTTGGGGGGGTTCACTGAAGCTTTCTTT. The chain carries TRBV6-6 and TRBJ1-1; TRBD1 might be the D (5 bases). This CDR3 region has 13 residues. Trimming pared 4 bases from V and 4 bases from J, leaving 10 bases between. CDR1 and CDR2 (germline): MNHNY, SVGAGI (reference sequence).

The genes are TRBV6-5 and TRBJ2-3, with D perhaps TRBD2 (5 bases). Germline assignment: CDR1 MNHEY and CDR2 SVGAGI. Trimming cost V 5 bases and J 1 base, with 13 bases left between them. The CDR3 length is 15 residues. The CDR3 nucleotides are TGTGCCAGCAGTCCCCCGGAGGCCGGCACAGATACGCAGTATTTT. Amino acids: CASSPPEAGTDTQYF.

The chain is built from TRBV6-6 and TRBJ1-6, with D possibly matching TRBD1 (5 bases). The CDR3 is made up of 15 amino acids. V gave up 2 bases and J gave up 7 bases, with 12 bases separating them. Germline-derived CDR1 and CDR2 are MNHNY and SVGAGI (reference sequence). CDR3 residues: CASSYVQGRNSPLHF. The CDR3 DNA reads TGTGCCAGCAGTTACGTCCAGGGCAGGAATTCACCCCTCCACTTT.

The J gene is TRBJ1-4, the V gene TRBV25-1; D may be TRBD1 (6 bases). Trimming removed 3 bases at V and 7 bases at J, with 18 bases between. The CDR3 totals 16 residues. Germline V gives CDR1 MGHDK, CDR2 SYGVNS. CDR3 sequence (DNA): TGTGCCAGCAGTGATCTCGTTTCTTTAGGGGGTGAAAAACTGTTTTTT. Translated: CASSDLVSLGGEKLFF.

The chain uses TRBV11-3 and TRBJ2-7, with 8 nucleotides matching TRBD1. This CDR3 contains 12 residues. V was pared by 10 bases and J by 6 bases, with 8 bases of the junction left unmatched. The germline CDR1 and CDR2 sequences are SGHNT and YENEEA. The CDR3 is CATSGQGPEQYF. CDR3 nucleotides: TGTGCCACGTCCGGACAGGGACCCGAGCAGTACTTC. Full variable domain (remainder filled in from reference TRBV11-3 and TRBJ2-7): EAGVVQSPRYKIIEKKQPVAFWCNPISGHNTLYWYLQNLGQGPELLIRYENEEAVDDSQLPKDRFSAERLKGVDSTLKIQPAELGDSAVYLCATSGQGPEQYFGPGTRLTVT.

This clone showed up just a few times. This chain uses TRBV14 with TRBJ2-7, with D tentatively TRBD1 (5 bases). Germline V CDR1 and CDR2: SGHDN, FVKESK. This CDR3 is 16 amino acids long. The V and J ends lost 4 bases and 2 bases respectively, with 18 bases between them. CDR3 DNA sequence: TGTGCCAGCAGCCCCTTTGGCTTGGGGCTGACCTACGAGCAGTACTTC. Translated: CASSPFGLGLTYEQYF.